A selection of T cell receptor beta chains follows, all from one sample in a study of shared clonotypes between healthy human individuals. The table came from immunoSEQ multiplex PCR; TCRdb's copy has only in-frame clones and leaves some out. The data hold roughly 2,000,000 clones, with roughly 93% observed a single time. Sample: naive CD8+ T cells from PBMCs. These receptors all stem from a young man in good health. Some clones in this sample may be carry-over from other donors' samples. CDR3s include the opening cysteine and the closing phenylalanine or tryptophan. The D gene is left open where the match is weak. Size values are once, few and many counts, or a class for expanded clones, and some rows have none.

v_gene	j_gene	abundance	d_gene	CDR3aa	CDR3nt
TRBV6-6	TRBJ2-1	-	TRBD2	CASSRGLAGENEQFF	TGTGCCAGCAGTCGAGGACTAGCGGGAGAGAATGAGCAGTTCTTC
TRBV12-5	TRBJ2-1	-	TRBD2	CASREGLNEQFF	TGTGCTAGCCGGGAGGGGCTCAATGAGCAGTTCTTC
TRBV28	TRBJ2-2	once	-	CASSPIITGELFF	TGTGCCAGCAGTCCTATAATAACCGGGGAGCTGTTTTTT
TRBV9	TRBJ2-1	-	-	CASSVEGRPYNEQFF	TGTGCCAGCAGCGTAGAGGGGAGGCCGTACAATGAGCAGTTCTTC
TRBV28	TRBJ1-5	-	-	CASSLTGNNQPQHF	TGTGCCAGCAGTCTCACAGGGAACAATCAGCCCCAGCATTTT
TRBV2	TRBJ2-1	-	-	CASTERGLLGEQFF	TGTGCCAGCACCGAAAGGGGGTTGCTTGGTGAGCAGTTCTTC
TRBV11-1	TRBJ2-1	-	-	CASRPDGYNEQFF	TGTGCCAGCAGGCCGGACGGTTACAATGAGCAGTTCTTC
TRBV2	TRBJ2-1	-	TRBD2	CASRETSGADNEQFF	TGTGCCAGCAGAGAAACTAGCGGGGCCGACAATGAGCAGTTCTTC
TRBV27	TRBJ1-5	-	-	CASKSIGSNQPQHF	TGTGCCAGCAAGAGTATCGGAAGCAATCAGCCCCAGCATTTT
TRBV19	TRBJ1-2	-	TRBD1	CASSTPTGVFDYGYTF	TGTGCCAGTAGTACCCCGACAGGGGTATTTGATTATGGCTACACCTTC
TRBV7-9	TRBJ2-6	-	-	CASSLGIFGSGANVLTF	TGTGCCAGCAGCTTAGGCATATTCGGGTCGGGGGCCAACGTCCTGACTTTC
TRBV18	TRBJ2-7	-	-	CASSPPVLGLAYEQYF	TGTGCCAGCTCACCACCGGTATTGGGGCTCGCCTACGAGCAGTACTTC
TRBV9	TRBJ2-7	-	-	CASSVDPLSYDEQYF	TGTGCCAGCAGCGTAGACCCCCTCTCCTACGACGAGCAGTACTTC
TRBV28	TRBJ2-7	-	-	CASSFLPSYEQYF	TGTGCCAGCAGTTTTCTTCCAAGCTACGAGCAGTACTTC
TRBV11-2	TRBJ1-2	-	-	CASSPTGEGYTF	TGTGCCAGCAGCCCGACAGGTGAGGGCTACACCTTC
TRBV29-1	TRBJ2-7	-	-	CSVEDPSSYEQYF	TGCAGCGTTGAAGATCCCAGCTCCTACGAGCAGTACTTC
TRBV28	TRBJ2-5	once	TRBD2	CASSAGLVETQYF	TGTGCCAGCAGTGCCGGACTAGTGGAGACCCAGTACTTC